A single sample is the source of the 24 T cell receptor beta chains below, sequenced in a study of blood T cell repertoires in COVID-19. Data came from immunoSEQ multiplex PCR; TCRdb stores just in-frame clones and leaves some out. This table has 250,000 to 300,000 clones, roughly 84% appearing once. The sequenced sample was peripheral blood. These receptors came from a woman younger than 30 with acute or convalescent COVID-19.

The V call is TRBV4-3, the J call TRBJ2-2, with 8 bases that match TRBD2. V was clipped by 0 bases and J by 5 bases; unmatched bases: 8. Germline CDR1 and CDR2: LGHNA and YSLEER. The CDR3 has 17 residues. The CDR3 loop reads CASSQEPSGSRTGELFF. Here the CDR3 DNA reads TGCGCCAGCAGCCAAGAGCCCAGCGGGAGTCGGACCGGGGAGCTGTTTTTT.

The chain recombines TRBV19 with TRBJ1-1; TRBD1 might be the D (5 bases). Deletions cut 3 bases from V and 1 base from J, with 18 bases between. Germline CDR1 LNHDA, CDR2 SQIVND (reference sequence). The CDR3 spans 17 residues. The CDR3 reads CASSISGGTRQNTEAFF. The DNA of the CDR3 is TGTGCCAGTAGTATTAGCGGGGGAACGAGGCAGAACACTGAAGCTTTCTTT.

The rearrangement links TRBV3-1 (or the pseudogene TRBV3-2) to TRBJ1-1; D gene unclear. The CDR3 consists of 14 residues. Trimming removed 6 bases at V and 1 base at J, with 12 bases between. The germline gives CDR1 LGHDT, CDR2 YNNKEL (reference sequence). CDR3 loop: CASRAEDRNTEAFF. In nucleotides, the CDR3 is TGTGCCAGCAGGGCAGAAGATCGGAACACTGAAGCTTTCTTT.

The gene calls are TRBV6-5 and TRBJ1-5; TRBD1 matches 10 bases. The CDR3 covers 15 residues. V gave up 9 bases and J gave up 0 bases; unmatched junction bases: 5. Germline-derived CDR1 and CDR2 are MNHEY and SVGAGI. In nucleotides, the CDR3 is TGTGCCAGTATCGGGGACAGGGGTAGCAATCAGCCCCAGCATTTT. It codes for CASIGDRGSNQPQHF.

The chain is built from TRBV27 and TRBJ1-1; no clear D gene. The CDR3 extends over 15 amino acids. Germline CDR1 MNHEY, CDR2 SMNVEV (reference sequence). With 8 bases removed from V and 0 bases from J, the gap between germline ends came to 16 bases. Written as DNA, the CDR3 is TGTGCCAGCGGAAATGCGGAGGAAATGAACACTGAAGCTTTCTTT. As protein: CASGNAEEMNTEAFF.

This clone was observed once. The V and J genes are TRBV19 and TRBJ2-7; 11 positions agree with TRBD1. The CDR3 consists of 14 residues. Germline V gene lookup returns CDR1 LNHDA and CDR2 SQIVND (reference sequence). V lost 4 bases to trimming and J lost 7 bases; unmatched junction nucleotides: 6. Here the CDR3 reads CASSRGQGGVEQYF. As DNA, the CDR3 is TGTGCCAGTAGTAGGGGACAGGGGGGAGTGGAGCAGTACTTC.

This sequence joins TRBV7-2 and TRBJ2-7; no clear D gene. CDR3 size: 14 residues. Trimming took 2 bases from V and 0 from J, leaving 8 bases between them. Germline assignment: CDR1 SGHTA and CDR2 FQGNSA. CDR3 region: CASSLLSASYEQYF. CDR3 in DNA: TGTGCCAGCAGCTTACTAAGCGCCTCCTACGAGCAGTACTTC. The complete variable domain, with remaining parts taken from reference TRBV7-2 and TRBJ2-7, reads GAGVSQSPSNKVTEKGKDVELRCDPISGHTALYWYRQSLGQGLEFLIYFQGNSAPDKSGLPSDRFSAERTGGSVSTLTIQRTQQEDSAVYLCASSLLSASYEQYFGPGTRLTVT.

V and J are TRBV5-1 and TRBJ1-2; 9 bases are shared with TRBD1. Germline-derived CDR1 and CDR2 are SGHRS and YFSETQ. J was trimmed by 7 bases and V by 4 bases; bases with no gene match: 20. The CDR3 consists of 18 residues. In nucleotides, the CDR3 is TGCGCCAGCAGCCCTGGGACAGGGATCGGGGGCTCCCGGGGTGGCTACACCTTC. This translates into CASSPGTGIGGSRGGYTF.

The V gene is TRBV10-3, the J gene TRBJ1-3; perhaps TRBD1 as D (5 bases). Trimming shortened V by 0 bases and J by 2 bases, and 11 bases separated the two germline ends. Germline V lookup: CDR1 ENHRY, CDR2 SYGVKD. The CDR3 is 16 amino acids. The CDR3 DNA is TGTGCCATCAGTGAGTCGCTAGGGGTACCTGGAAACACCATATATTTT. Residues: CAISESLGVPGNTIYF.

The CDR3 DNA reads TGTGCCAGCAGGACAGGGGGCGCGGTGGAGACCCAGTACTTC. Its protein product is CASRTGGAVETQYF. The chain carries TRBV5-4 and TRBJ2-5; 10 bases map to TRBD1. This CDR3 is built from 14 residues. V trimming: 5 bases; J trimming: 5 bases; junction bases outside the gene matches: 6. Germline V gives CDR1 SGHNT, CDR2 YYREEE (reference sequence).

The genes are TRBV6-5 and TRBJ2-7; weak D call: TRBD1 (5 bases). With 7 bases removed from V and 6 bases from J, the gap between germline ends came to 22 bases. Germline-derived CDR1 and CDR2 are MNHEY and SVGAGI. This CDR3 region has 15 residues. Written as DNA, the CDR3 is TGTGCCAGCAAACGAACGGACATAGGCAGGTCCGAGCAGTACTTC. It codes for CASKRTDIGRSEQYF.

The gene calls are TRBV5-8 and TRBJ2-1, with 8 bases identical to TRBD2. This CDR3 contains 14 residues. The germline CDR1 and CDR2 sequences are SGHTS and YDEGEE. J lost 7 bases, V lost 5 bases, and 8 bases had no gene match. The CDR3 coding sequence is TGTGCCAGCAGGTGGAAGCGGGAGAGAAATGAGCAGTTCTTC. This gives the protein CASRWKRERNEQFF.

V and J are TRBV6-1 and TRBJ1-3; TRBD1 is a possible D gene (6 bases). CDR1 and CDR2 from the germline V gene are MNHNS and SASEGT. The CDR3 consists of 15 residues. V lost 1 base to trimming and J lost 1 base, with 8 bases between them. The CDR3 loop is CASSEVGTSGNTIYF. In nucleotides, the CDR3 is TGTGCCAGCAGTGAAGTCGGGACATCTGGAAACACCATATATTTT.

This sequence joins TRBV18 and TRBJ2-1; possible D gene TRBD1, 5 bases. The CDR3 sequence is 14 residues long. Trimming cost V 3 bases and J 5 bases, with 11 bases left between them. Germline CDR1 reads KGHSH; CDR2 reads LQKENI. The CDR3 bases are TGTGCCAGCTCACCCACGACAGTGGACAATGAGCAGTTCTTC. As protein: CASSPTTVDNEQFF.

A note on this clone: Other DNA sequences within the sample encode an identical CDR3. The CDR3 region is CAWSPRTGGYTF. In nucleotides, the CDR3 is TGTGCCTGGAGTCCCCGTACAGGGGGCTACACCTTC. V and J are TRBV30 and TRBJ1-2, with a tentative D call TRBD1 (6 bases). This CDR3 region has 12 residues. Germline-derived CDR1 and CDR2 are GTSNPN and SVGIG (reference sequence). V dropped 2 bases and J dropped 8 bases, with 12 bases sitting between them. The full variable domain, rest sourced from reference TRBV30 and TRBJ1-2, is SQTIHQWPATLVQPVGSPLSLECTVEGTSNPNLYWYRQAAGRGLQLLFYSVGIGQISSEVPQNLSASRPQDRQFILSSKKLLLSDSGFYLCAWSPRTGGYTFGSGTRLTVV.

The rearrangement uses TRBV28 and TRBJ2-7; 7 bases agree with TRBD1. CDR1 is MDHEN and CDR2 is SYDVKM in the germline V gene. With 5 bases clipped from V and 2 bases from J, the junction kept 6 bases outside the gene matches. The CDR3 extends over 14 amino acids. DNA of the CDR3: TGTGCCAGCAGTGTGGGACAGTGGACCTACGAGCAGTACTTC. Its protein product is CASSVGQWTYEQYF.

The rearrangement joins TRBV28 to TRBJ1-5; D unclear. Germline-derived CDR1 and CDR2 are MDHEN and SYDVKM. Trimming took 5 bases from V and 0 from J, leaving 17 bases between them. The CDR3 loop spans 17 amino acids. In DNA form, the CDR3 reads TGTGCCAGCAGTCGACTTTTTACGGAGTATAGCAATCAGCCCCAGCATTTT. Translating it yields CASSRLFTEYSNQPQHF. Based on the CDR3 plus reference TRBV28 and TRBJ1-5, the full variable domain is DVKVTQSSRYLVKRTGEKVFLECVQDMDHENMFWYRQDPGLGLRLIYFSYDVKMKEKGDIPEGYSVSREKKERFSLILESASTNQTSMYLCASSRLFTEYSNQPQHFGDGTRLSIL.

V usage is TRBV11-1 and J usage is TRBJ2-7; unclear D gene. The CDR3 has 13 residues. Germline-derived CDR1 and CDR2 are SGHAT and FQDESV (reference sequence). The ends were cut back, 3 bases at V and 0 bases at J, with 6 bases in the middle. The CDR3: CASSFSGSYEQYF. The CDR3 nucleotides read TGTGCCAGCAGCTTTTCGGGCTCCTACGAGCAGTACTTC.

The V gene is TRBV7-2, the J gene TRBJ2-1, with 8 bases matching TRBD1. V was clipped by 2 bases and J by 8 bases; unmatched bases: 14. The CDR3 has 17 residues. CDR1 SGHTA and CDR2 FQGNSA come from the germline V gene. The CDR3 DNA reads as TGTGCCAGCAGCTTATTCGGATGGCAGGGGGCTCGCGATGAGCAGTTCTTC. It translates to CASSLFGWQGARDEQFF.

The J gene is TRBJ2-2, the V gene TRBV21-1; TRBD2 was called by the table and not checked on the DNA. TRBV21-1 is classified as a pseudogene. The CDR3 consists of 14 residues. The CDR3 sequence: CASSKGGGAGELFF. CDR3 nucleotide sequence: TGTGCCAGCAGCAAAGGGGGGGGCGCCGGGGAGCTGTTTTTT.

The chain employs TRBV4-3 and TRBJ2-7, with 11 bases that match TRBD1. Germline assignment: CDR1 LGHNA and CDR2 YSLEER. This CDR3 has 16 amino acids. V gave up 1 base and J gave up 5 bases; unmatched junction bases: 7. The DNA of the CDR3 is TGCGCCAGCAGCCAAGTTGGACAGGGGGCGTTAAACGAGCAGTACTTC. Translation: CASSQVGQGALNEQYF.

V and J are TRBV7-2 and TRBJ2-1, with TRBD2 matching 12 bases. Germline V lookup: CDR1 SGHTA, CDR2 FQGNSA. Trimming took 3 bases from V and 8 from J; bases not matched to a gene: 14. CDR3 size: 18 residues. The CDR3 sequence is CASSFSGPLAGGQDEQFF. CDR3 DNA: TGTGCCAGCAGCTTTAGCGGACCCCTAGCGGGAGGGCAGGATGAGCAGTTCTTC.

This rearrangement joins TRBV21-1 to TRBJ2-7; the table's D call, TRBD2, has no DNA check behind it. TRBV21-1 is deemed a pseudogene. The CDR3 contains 16 residues. The CDR3 protein is CASSKDSSPNSYEQYF. The DNA of the CDR3 is TGTGCCAGCAGCAAAGACTCTAGCCCCAACTCCTACGAGCAGTACTTC.

A few counts support this clone. V and J are TRBV29-1 and TRBJ2-3; possibly TRBD1 for D (6 bases). Germline lookup yields CDR1 SQVTM and CDR2 ANQGSEA. V was shortened by 7 bases and J by 5 bases, with 16 bases between the two germline ends. CDR3 size: 13 residues. Here the CDR3 reads CSAASGVQDTQYF. CDR3 nucleotide sequence: TGCAGCGCTGCCTCAGGGGTTCAAGATACGCAGTATTTT.